A selection of T cell receptor beta chains follows, all from one sample in a study of T cells after yellow fever vaccination. In TCRdb, the 5' RACE reads were re-called with MiXCR into one record per CDR3 protein. The sample records about 360,000 distinct CDR3 sequences, over 5% being singletons. Sample: PBMCs, taken 5 days after the yellow fever booster vaccination. Receptors were obtained from a man younger than 40 who received the YFV17D yellow fever vaccine. Both conserved end residues are part of each CDR3. The D gene is left open where the match is weak. The size entry is marked missing in some rows and otherwise reads once, few, many or a size class.

J	V	D	size	length	DNA	CDR3
TRBJ2-1	TRBV12-3/TRBV12-4	TRBD2	.	15	TGTGCCAGCAGTGTCGGACTAGCGGGACGCAATGAGCAGTTCTTC	CASSVGLAGRNEQFF
TRBJ2-7	TRBV7-2	TRBD2	many	14	TGTGCCAGCAGCTTAACCGGACTAGGCCACGAGCAGTACTTC	CASSLTGLGHEQYF
TRBJ2-5	TRBV23-1	.	many	13	TGCGCCAGCAGCCTCCCGGGTCCGAAGACCCAGTACTTC	CASSLPGPKTQYF
TRBJ2-7	TRBV28	TRBD2	.	15	TGTGCCAGCAGACCTCCGGGACTAGCGGGAGTCGAGCAGTACTTC	CASRPPGLAGVEQYF
TRBJ2-7	TRBV14	.	few	12	TGTGCCAGCAGTACCCTTTCCTACGAGCAGTACTTC	CASSTLSYEQYF
TRBJ1-1	TRBV20-1	.	few	13	TGCAGTGCTAGAGCCGGGGGGTCCACTGAAGCTTTCTTT	CSARAGGSTEAFF
TRBJ2-5	TRBV20-1	.	many	17	TGCAGTGCCGAGGGAGATCCCGCCAGGGCCATTCAAGAGACCCAGTACTTC	CSAEGDPARAIQETQYF
TRBJ2-1	TRBV29-1	TRBD2	few	17	TGCAGCGTTGAAGATGCCCCAAAGATGCGGGAGATGAATGAGCAGTTCTTC	CSVEDAPKMREMNEQFF
TRBJ1-2	TRBV6-6	.	.	13	TGTGCCAGCAGAGAGGGATATGGACACGGCTACACCTTC	CASREGYGHGYTF
TRBJ2-7	TRBV4-1	TRBD2	.	17	TGCGCCAGCAGCCAAGACGGGACTAGCGGGACCTCCTACGAGCAGTACTTC	CASSQDGTSGTSYEQYF
TRBJ2-7	TRBV6-1	TRBD2	few	14	TGTGCCAGCAGTGAGGGACTAGCGGGTTACGAGCAGTACTTC	CASSEGLAGYEQYF
TRBJ1-1	TRBV10-3	.	many	14	TGTGCCTCCCGGCGGCCGGGGGAGGTTTCTGAAGCTTTCTTT	CASRRPGEVSEAFF
TRBJ2-1	TRBV14	.	few	12	TGTGCCAGCAGCCACCTAGTCAATGAGCAGTTCTTC	CASSHLVNEQFF
TRBJ2-7	TRBV30	.	many	13	TGTGCCTGGAGTCTTGGGGCAGCGTACGAGCAGTACTTC	CAWSLGAAYEQYF
TRBJ2-5	TRBV29-1	TRBD1	.	13	TGCAGCGGTCGACAGGGGATCGAAGAGACCCAGTACTTC	CSGRQGIEETQYF
TRBJ2-1	TRBV12-3/TRBV12-4	.	.	17	TGTGCCAGCAGCCGCTCGCGGGCGGGACCCTCCTACAATGAGCAGTTCTTC	CASSRSRAGPSYNEQFF
TRBJ2-7	TRBV12-3/TRBV12-4	TRBD2	many	15	TGTGCCAGCAGTAAAACCGGGACTAGAGCATACGAGCAGTACTTC	CASSKTGTRAYEQYF
TRBJ1-1	TRBV3-1	.	.	13	TGTACCATCAGCGGACGGGGACGAGGGGAAGCTTTCTTT	CTISGRGRGEAFF
TRBJ2-3	TRBV7-2	TRBD2	few	16	TGTGCCAGCAGCTCTTCTGGGACTAGTGGGGCAGATACGCAGTATTTT	CASSSSGTSGADTQYF
TRBJ2-1	TRBV7-2	.	.	15	TGTGCCAGCACGGGAAGACAAAGCTCCTACAATGAGCAGTTCTTC	CASTGRQSSYNEQFF
TRBJ2-7	TRBV18	.	few	13	TGTGCCAGCTCACCGAGAGACAGGCCCGAGCAGTACTTC	CASSPRDRPEQYF
TRBJ1-5	TRBV27	TRBD1	.	14	TGTGCCAGCAGTTCCGACAGGGGGTATCAGCCCCAGCATTTT	CASSSDRGYQPQHF
TRBJ1-2	TRBV7-2	.	few	13	TGTGCCAGCAGCTTATCCGGCGCGAATGGCTACACCTTC	CASSLSGANGYTF
TRBJ1-1	TRBV5-1	TRBD1	many	17	TGCGCCAGCAGCGCCGGGACAGAGGGGTTGATGAACACTGAAGCTTTCTTT	CASSAGTEGLMNTEAFF
TRBJ2-7	TRBV7-2	.	.	15	TGTGCCAGCAGCTTAGCGGGAGACTACTCCTACGAGCAGTACTTC	CASSLAGDYSYEQYF
TRBJ2-1	TRBV9	.	few	14	TGTGCCAGCAGCGTCGCAGGCAACCACAATGAGCAGTTCTTC	CASSVAGNHNEQFF
TRBJ2-7	TRBV24-1	.	many	11	TGTGCCACCAGTGGGGCCTACGAGCAGTACTTC	CATSGAYEQYF